This is a list of T cell receptor beta chains from one sample in a study of cytomegalovirus exposure and HLA in healthy donors. Assay used: immunoSEQ multiplex PCR; TCRdb lists only in-frame clones, some missing. This table has about 95,000 clones, around four fifths appearing once. The sequencing input was PBMCs. The source of these receptors is a woman between 40 and 50 years old in good health and CMV-seronegative. The CDR3 runs from the conserved cysteine through the conserved F or W. A D gene is named only where the DNA matches it firmly. Clone size is stated in some rows and not others, as once, few, many or a class when expanded.

TRBV7-9,TRBJ2-1,-,-,TGTGCCAGCAGCTTCGAGGGACTGCTTCTCAATGAGCAGTTCTTC,CASSFEGLLLNEQFF
TRBV4-2,TRBJ2-5,-,-,TGTGCCAGCAGCCCTCATTCCGGCGGGCTCTGGGAGACCCAGTACTTC,CASSPHSGGLWETQYF
TRBV15,TRBJ2-7,-,-,TGTGCCACCAAAGGCGGTACCTCCTACGAGCAGTACTTC,CATKGGTSYEQYF
TRBV6-1,TRBJ2-5,-,TRBD1,TGTGCCAGCAGGAGGACAGGGGGTACTGGGGAGACCCAGTACTTC,CASRRTGGTGETQYF
TRBV5-1,TRBJ2-7,-,-,TGCGCCAGCAGCCCGCACCGGGACAACGATTACGAGCAGTACTTC,CASSPHRDNDYEQYF
TRBV5-1,TRBJ2-1,-,TRBD2,TGCGCCAGCAGCTGGACGAGCGGGGCTTACAATGAGCAGTTCTTC,CASSWTSGAYNEQFF
TRBV2,TRBJ2-7,-,-,TGTGCCAGCAGTGAGCAGGGAGGTTACTACGAGCAGTACTTC,CASSEQGGYYEQYF
TRBV2,TRBJ2-2,few,TRBD1,TGTGCCAGCACGGGGACAGTCCGGAACACCGGGGAGCTGTTTTTT,CASTGTVRNTGELFF
TRBV11-2,TRBJ2-7,-,-,TGTGCCAGCAGCTTAACTAAGGGGGTTCCCTACGAGCAGTACTTC,CASSLTKGVPYEQYF
TRBV18,TRBJ2-5,-,TRBD1,TGTGCCAGCTCACCAAGACTACCGGGACAGGGGGGGAGAGAGACCCAGTACTTC,CASSPRLPGQGGRETQYF
TRBV27,TRBJ1-6,-,TRBD1,TGTGCCAGCAAGAACAGGGGGAATTCACCCCTCCACTTT,CASKNRGNSPLHF
TRBV19,TRBJ2-7,few,TRBD2,TGTGCCAGTAGTATAAAGGGGCAGACTAGCGGGGAAAACTACGAGCAGTACTTC,CASSIKGQTSGENYEQYF
TRBV19,TRBJ2-3,few,TRBD1,TGTGCCAGTAGTAAAAGGACAGGGCATTCGACAGATACGCAGTATTTT,CASSKRTGHSTDTQYF
TRBV6-6,TRBJ1-2,once,TRBD1,TGTGCCATCAGTCAGTCCGGGACAGACTATGGCTACACCTTC,CAISQSGTDYGYTF
TRBV7-7,TRBJ2-1,once,-,TGTGCTAGCAGCTTAGGAGGTAGGGGACAAGAGCAGTTCTTC,CASSLGGRGQEQFF
TRBV29-1,TRBJ1-1,-,-,TGCAGCGTTGGCGGTAAAGCTTTCTTT,CSVGGKAFF
TRBV5-1,TRBJ2-7,-,TRBD2,TGCGCCAGCAGCTTGGCAACCGGACTAGCGGGTACCAACGAGCAGTACTTC,CASSLATGLAGTNEQYF
TRBV6-6,TRBJ1-2,-,-,TGTGCCAGCAGCCTCGACTCAGGGTTACGCTACACCTTC,CASSLDSGLRYTF
TRBV30,TRBJ2-1,-,TRBD2,TGTGCCTGGAGTGTCGGGACTACCGTATACAATGAGCAGTTCTTC,CAWSVGTTVYNEQFF
TRBV5-5,TRBJ1-3,few,-,TGTGCCAGCAGCGATCTCGGGAACACCATATATTTT,CASSDLGNTIYF
TRBV18,TRBJ2-7,-,-,TGTGCCAGCTCACCTGGGGGGTTGCCCTACGAGCAGTACTTC,CASSPGGLPYEQYF
TRBV19,TRBJ1-6,few,-,TGTGCCAGTTTGGCCAGCTCCTATAATTCACCCCTCCACTTT,CASLASSYNSPLHF
TRBV2,TRBJ2-5,few,TRBD2,TGTGCCAGCAGTGGTAGTAGCGGGGGGCCCGCCCAGTACTTC,CASSGSSGGPAQYF
TRBV6-6,TRBJ1-5,-,TRBD1,TGTGCCAGCAGTTTCGACAGGGACGGGGTTCAGCCCCAGCATTTT,CASSFDRDGVQPQHF
TRBV10-2,TRBJ1-1,few,-,TGCGCCAGCAGTGACTGGGGCCCTGAAGCTTTCTTT,CASSDWGPEAFF
TRBV4-1,TRBJ1-1,-,TRBD1,TGCGCCAGCAGCGGCCGGACAGGCTCGAACACTGAAGCTTTCTTT,CASSGRTGSNTEAFF
TRBV18,TRBJ2-2,-,-,TGTGCCAGCTCAACTCCGACCGGGGAGCTGTTTTTT,CASSTPTGELFF
TRBV7-2,TRBJ1-1,-,TRBD1,TGTGCCAGCAGCTACATACAGGGGAGTCAAGCTTTCTTT,CASSYIQGSQAFF
TRBV14,TRBJ1-4,-,-,TGTGCCAGCAGCCAAGATATACGGCGGACTAATGAAAAACTGTTTTTT,CASSQDIRRTNEKLFF
TRBV11-2,TRBJ1-2,-,-,TGTGCCAGCAGCTTATTACAGGGTAGTAACTATGGCTACACCTTC,CASSLLQGSNYGYTF
TRBV19,TRBJ2-1,-,-,TGTGCCAGTAGTATGCAGGTTACCTACAATGAGCAGTTCTTC,CASSMQVTYNEQFF
TRBV2,TRBJ1-4,few,-,TGTGCCAGCAGTGCGTGGCGAGGAAAACTGTTTTTT,CASSAWRGKLFF
TRBV13,TRBJ1-5,-,TRBD1,TGTGCCAGCAGCTTAGGGACAGGGGTCAATCAGCCCCAGCATTTT,CASSLGTGVNQPQHF
TRBV13,TRBJ2-3,-,TRBD2,TGTGCCAGCAGCCCCGGGAGGACAGATACGCAGTATTTT,CASSPGRTDTQYF